This TCR beta chain was captured in a study of shared clonotypes between healthy human individuals. Study background: Participating donors consisted of two women and a few men aged 18 to 49. Study-wide results and limits: Generation probabilities of non-shared clonotypes were lower (relative to those shared by all four donors). Investigators expected sequencing depth to affect clonotype sharing among donors.

Germline-derived CDR1 and CDR2 are SEHNR and FQNEAQ (reference sequence). The V gene end was trimmed by 5 bases and the J gene end by 0 bases; junction bases not matched to a gene: 7. CDR3 size: 16 residues. Memory CD4+ cells were the fraction left after CD45RA+ naive selection. A word on this clone: Its target is unknown.

TCRdb keeps only in-frame clones here, not all; method: immunoSEQ multiplex PCR. The sample carries 2 million to 2.5 million clones, approximately 96% recorded once. The origin of this receptor is a man in his late teens or twenties in good health. The rearrangement links TRBV7-9 to TRBJ2-5; TRBD2 agrees at 9 bases. Material: naive CD4+ T cells sorted from blood. The subset: CD45RA+ positively selected. This CDR3 is CASSTPAGGHQETQYF. The CDR3 DNA sequence: TGTGCCAGCAGCACCCCAGCGGGGGGACACCAAGAGACCCAGTACTTC.